These 8 T cell receptor beta chains originate from one sample sequenced in a study of T cell responses to AZD1222 COVID-19 vaccine. Sequenced by immunoSEQ multiplex PCR; TCRdb stores in-frame clones only, minus some. The data hold a few hundred thousand clones, with approximately 95% observed a single time. The sample consisted of peripheral blood, taken on day 0 of AZD1222 vaccination. Receptor source: an adult in good health.

V gene TRBV4-1 combines with J gene TRBJ1-6, with 7 bases matching TRBD1. V was pared by 1 base and J by 7 bases, with 4 bases of the junction left unmatched. CDR1 MGHRA and CDR2 YSYEKL come from the germline V gene. This CDR3 spans 15 amino acids. CDR3 sequence reads: CASSQATGMNSPLHF. As DNA, the CDR3 is TGCGCCAGCAGCCAAGCGACAGGGATGAATTCACCCCTCCACTTT.

The rearrangement joins TRBV7-8 to TRBJ2-2; 13 bases agree with TRBD2. J gave up 0 bases and V 5 bases, and 6 bases lay outside the gene matches. CDR3 length equals 18 residues. The V gene's germline CDR1 is SGHVS and CDR2 FQNEAQ. The CDR3 here is CASSLTSGGGANTGELFF. The CDR3 DNA sequence: TGTGCCAGCAGCCTTACTAGCGGGGGGGGCGCGAACACCGGGGAGCTGTTTTTT.

This chain connects TRBV5-8 to TRBJ2-1; 14 bases are a match to TRBD2. The CDR3 is made up of 16 amino acids. The V gene's germline CDR1 is SGHTS and CDR2 YDEGEE. Trimming at V came to 0 bases and at J to 11 bases, leaving 7 bases not matched to a gene. CDR3 sequence reads: CASSLEVTSGRGQQFF. CDR3 coding DNA: TGTGCCAGCAGCTTGGAGGTGACTAGCGGGAGGGGGCAGCAGTTCTTC.

CDR3 DNA: TGTGCCAGCAGCCCGGGGCGGGGGGTAGATACGCAGTATTTT. Amino acids: CASSPGRGVDTQYF. The rearrangement links TRBV7-3 to TRBJ2-3, with 8 bases matching TRBD2. Trimming cost V 5 bases and J 5 bases; bases outside gene matches: 6. This CDR3 has 14 residues. CDR1 is SGHTA and CDR2 is FQGTGA in the germline V gene. Using reference TRBV7-3 and TRBJ2-3 for the parts outside the CDR3, the full variable domain is GAGVSQTPSNKVTEKGKYVELRCDPISGHTALYWYRQSLGQGPEFLIYFQGTGAADDSGLPNDRFFAVRPEGSVSTLKIQRTERGDSAVYLCASSPGRGVDTQYFGPGTRLTVL.

V usage is TRBV2 and J usage is TRBJ1-1; D uncertain. This CDR3 spans 14 amino acids. The V gene lost 6 bases and the J gene lost 2 bases, with 13 bases spanning the gap. The germline V gene has CDR1 SNHLY and CDR2 FYNNEI. CDR3 in amino acids: CASSPNRGNTEAFF. CDR3 bases: TGTGCCAGCAGCCCCAATCGGGGAAACACTGAAGCTTTCTTT. Using reference TRBV2 and TRBJ1-1 for the parts outside the CDR3, the full variable domain is EPEVTQTPSHQVTQMGQEVILRCVPISNHLYFYWYRQILGQKVEFLVSFYNNEISEKSEIFDDQFSVERPDGSNFTLKIRSTKLEDSAMYFCASSPNRGNTEAFFGQGTRLTVV.

This clone showed up just once. The genes are TRBV7-2 and TRBJ2-7, with a tentative D call TRBD1 (8 bases). V lost 4 bases and J 5 bases, leaving 12 bases between the germline ends. Germline CDR1 reads SGHTA; CDR2 reads FQGNSA. The CDR3 contains 13 residues. The DNA for the CDR3 is TGTGCCAGCAGCTCACAGGGGGGGAACGAGCAGTACTTC. Translated: CASSSQGGNEQYF.

This clone appeared a single time. The V call is TRBV12-3 or TRBV12-4, the J call TRBJ2-1; the D is unclear. The V end lost 3 bases, the J end lost 2 bases, and 5 bases lay between the germline ends. The CDR3 runs to 13 residues. The CDR3 region has the DNA TGTGCCAGCAGTTTTGGGGCCTACAATGAGCAGTTCTTC. This encodes CASSFGAYNEQFF.

The genes are TRBV3-1 (or the pseudogene TRBV3-2) and TRBJ1-4, with 7 bases fitting TRBD1. The length of the CDR3 is 15 residues. Per the germline V gene, CDR1 is LGHDT and CDR2 is YNNKEL (reference sequence). With 0 bases clipped from V and 8 bases from J, the junction kept 6 bases outside the gene matches. DNA of the CDR3: TGTGCCAGCAGCCAAGAGAGACAGGGCGGCGAAAAACTGTTTTTT. Translating it yields CASSQERQGGEKLFF.